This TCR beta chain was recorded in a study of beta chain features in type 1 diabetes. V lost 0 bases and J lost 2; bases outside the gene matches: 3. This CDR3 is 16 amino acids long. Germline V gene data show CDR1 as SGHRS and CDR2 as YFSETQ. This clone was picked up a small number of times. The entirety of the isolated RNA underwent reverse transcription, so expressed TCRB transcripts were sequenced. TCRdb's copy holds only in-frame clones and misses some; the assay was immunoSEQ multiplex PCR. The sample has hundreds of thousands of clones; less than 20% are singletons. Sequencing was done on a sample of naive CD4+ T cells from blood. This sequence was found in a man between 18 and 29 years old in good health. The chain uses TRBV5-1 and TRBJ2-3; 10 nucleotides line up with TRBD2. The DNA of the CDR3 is TGCGCCAGCAGCTTGGGGGGGACTAGCGCCACAGATACGCAGTATTTT. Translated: CASSLGGTSATDTQYF.